The TCR beta chain under discussion was sequenced for a study of blood T cell repertoires in COVID-19. This clone was observed a few times. Repertoires were generated with immunoSEQ multiplex PCR, while TCRdb's copy carries only in-frame clones and drops some. The repertoire holds roughly 230,000 clones, with 84% as singletons. The ends were cut back, 4 bases at V and 0 bases at J, with 13 bases in the middle. The CDR3 runs 17 residues. Germline V gives CDR1 LGHDT, CDR2 YNNKEL (reference sequence). The clonotype was recovered from a man between 45 and 60 years old who had recovered from COVID-19. Sample: PBMCs or T cells enriched from blood (not recorded which). This chain joins TRBV3-1 (or the pseudogene TRBV3-2) and TRBJ1-6, with D hard to call. The CDR3 nucleotides are TGTGCCAGCAGCCCCCTAGGCCAGCCCTCCTATAATTCACCCCTCCACTTT. Translation: CASSPLGQPSYNSPLHF.